This T cell receptor beta chain was sequenced during a study of shared clonotypes between healthy human individuals. Whole-study findings and limits: Richness estimates generally favored naive over memory subsets.

Of note for this clone: The antigen is not known.

The method was immunoSEQ multiplex PCR; TCRdb's version includes in-frame clones alone and lacks a portion of them. The sample has around 2.1 million clones; 90% to 95% are singletons. The V gene's germline CDR1 is LNHNV and CDR2 YYDKDF (reference sequence). This CDR3 has 16 amino acids. Trimming removed 0 bases at V and 5 bases at J, with 14 bases between. In the naive CD8 group, cells lacked CD45RO and were positively selected for CCR7, so terminally differentiated effector memory CD45RA+ cells were left out. The chain uses TRBV15 and TRBJ2-1; tentative D call: TRBD2 (5 bases). Sequences were obtained from naive CD8+ T cells from PBMCs. This clonotype was sampled from a man between 18 and 29 years old in good health. Some clones in this sample may be carry-over from other donors' samples. The CDR3 DNA reads as TGTGCCACCAGCAGAGAGGTTGGAGGCCCACACAATGAGCAGTTCTTC. Its protein product is CATSREVGGPHNEQFF.